The 13 T cell receptor beta chains presented below share a single source sample, sequenced in a study of radiotherapy plus CTLA-4 blockade in lung cancer. The method was immunoSEQ multiplex PCR; TCRdb's version includes in-frame clones alone and lacks a portion of them. The data hold around 99,000 clones, with 88% observed a single time. The material sequenced was peripheral blood, taken from a patient treated with radiotherapy plus ipilimumab. These receptors came from a human donor with non-small cell lung cancer that progressed on radiotherapy plus ipilimumab.

This chain joins TRBV11-2 and TRBJ2-7, with D unclear. V dropped 5 bases and J dropped 1 base, with 12 bases sitting between them. The CDR3 totals 14 residues. Germline V gene sequence: CDR1 SGHAT, CDR2 FQNNGV. The CDR3 DNA sequence: TGTGCCAGCAGCCCCAGGATAGATTCCTACGAGCAGTACTTC. Protein sequence: CASSPRIDSYEQYF. The entire variable domain, with the rest obtained from reference TRBV11-2 and TRBJ2-7, is as follows: EAGVAQSPRYKIIEKRQSVAFWCNPISGHATLYWYQQILGQGPKLLIQFQNNGVVDDSQLPKDRFSAERLKGVDSTLKIQPAKLEDSAVYLCASSPRIDSYEQYFGPGTRLTVT.

The V call is TRBV7-2, the J call TRBJ2-1; 8 nucleotides line up with TRBD2. V trimming: 1 base; J trimming: 9 bases; junction bases outside the gene matches: 11. Germline V gene sequence: CDR1 SGHTA, CDR2 FQGNSA. The CDR3 loop spans 16 amino acids. The CDR3: CASSLVLGLVNTEQFF. In DNA form, the CDR3 reads TGTGCCAGCAGCTTAGTTCTGGGACTAGTAAATACTGAGCAGTTCTTC.

This chain links TRBV5-6 with TRBJ2-5; D is possibly TRBD2 (7 bases). Germline V gene sequence: CDR1 SGHDT, CDR2 YYEEEE. V was trimmed by 1 base and J by 1 base, leaving 14 bases between them. The CDR3 has 16 amino acids. The CDR3 DNA follows: TGTGCCAGCAGCTTGAATGGGGGGGCTTCCCAAGAGACCCAGTACTTC. The encoded protein is CASSLNGGASQETQYF.

The count of this clone is one. The chain has TRBV29-1 and TRBJ2-1, with 9 bases aligning to TRBD1. The germline V gene encodes CDR1 SQVTM and CDR2 ANQGSEA. With 3 bases clipped from V and 0 bases from J, the junction kept 3 bases outside the gene matches. CDR3 length equals 15 residues. CDR3: CSVEQDRGSYNEQFF. The CDR3 coding sequence is TGCAGCGTTGAGCAGGACAGGGGCTCCTACAATGAGCAGTTCTTC.

This chain uses TRBV5-1 with TRBJ2-3; D not certain. Trimming took off 0 bases at V and 3 bases at J, with 11 bases between the two ends. CDR1 and CDR2 from the germline V gene are SGHRS and YFSETQ. This CDR3 is built from 15 residues. This CDR3 is CASSLGELSTDTQYF. Written as DNA, the CDR3 is TGCGCCAGCAGCTTGGGAGAACTCTCGACAGATACGCAGTATTTT.

This chain connects TRBV5-1 to TRBJ2-3; 7 nucleotides line up with TRBD2. From germline, CDR1 is SGHRS and CDR2 YFSETQ. With V trimmed by 4 bases and J by 1 base, 3 bases remained unmatched. The CDR3 has 14 residues. In DNA, the CDR3 is TGCGCCAGCAGCGGTACTAGCGGCACAGATACGCAGTATTTT. Its translation: CASSGTSGTDTQYF.

The CDR3 sequence: CASSVESGWNEQFF. DNA of the CDR3: TGTGCCAGCAGCGTAGAGTCAGGTTGGAATGAGCAGTTCTTC. V gene TRBV9 combines with J gene TRBJ2-1; D gene unclear. Germline assignment: CDR1 SGDLS and CDR2 YYNGEE. The CDR3 covers 14 residues. Trimming pared 0 bases from V and 7 bases from J, leaving 11 bases between.

The V gene is TRBV4-2, the J gene TRBJ1-4; D gene uncertain. The ends were cut back, 4 bases at V and 1 base at J, with 13 bases in the middle. CDR1 LGHNA and CDR2 YNFKEQ come from the germline V gene. The CDR3 totals 16 residues. CDR3 coding DNA: TGTGCCAGCAGCCCGGACCGCCTTCGAACTAATGAAAAACTGTTTTTT. Its translation is CASSPDRLRTNEKLFF.

The rearrangement uses TRBV11-2 and TRBJ1-1, with D tentatively TRBD1 (6 bases). V was shortened by 8 bases and J by 0 bases, with 13 bases between the two germline ends. Looked up from germline, CDR1 is SGHAT and CDR2 is FQNNGV. The CDR3 has 14 amino acids. The CDR3: CASRTAPMNTEAFF. As DNA, the CDR3 is TGTGCCAGCCGGACAGCTCCCATGAACACTGAAGCTTTCTTT.

The J gene is TRBJ2-5, the V gene TRBV5-1; D not resolved. The CDR3 consists of 16 residues. The V gene's germline CDR1 is SGHRS and CDR2 YFSETQ. The ends were cut back, 0 bases at V and 5 bases at J, with 17 bases in the middle. The CDR3 nucleotides read TGCGCCAGCAGCTTGGGACGTCGGCTCCAAGAGGAGACCCAGTACTTC. Its protein is CASSLGRRLQEETQYF.

The rearrangement uses TRBV5-1 and TRBJ1-2, with TRBD1 as a possible D gene (5 bases). V gave up 0 bases and J gave up 2 bases, with 35 bases separating them. The CDR3 has 23 residues. Per germline, CDR1 SGHRS and CDR2 YFSETQ. The CDR3 nucleotides are TGCGCCAGCAGCTTGGGGGCTAAAGGGCCTGGGGCGCTTCCGACCACGGCCAACTATGGCTACACCTTC. The encoded protein is CASSLGAKGPGALPTTANYGYTF.

The chain combines TRBV5-1 with TRBJ2-3, with 7 positions matching TRBD2. Germline loops: CDR1 SGHRS, CDR2 YFSETQ. The ends lost 2 bases at V and 10 bases at J; junction bases unmatched: 13. The CDR3 runs to 15 residues. CDR3 sequence: CASSFVSGRQSSQYF. CDR3 sequence (DNA): TGCGCCAGCAGCTTTGTCTCCGGGAGGCAAAGTTCGCAGTATTTT. The full variable domain, completed using reference TRBV5-1 and TRBJ2-3, is KAGVTQTPRYLIKTRGQQVTLSCSPISGHRSVSWYQQTPGQGLQFLFEYFSETQRNKGNFPGRFSGRQFSNSRSEMNVSTLELGDSALYLCASSFVSGRQSSQYFGPGTRLTVL.

This clone has more than one count but fewer than ten. The chain uses TRBV5-1 and TRBJ2-1, with 7 bases aligning to TRBD2. From germline, CDR1 is SGHRS and CDR2 YFSETQ. The trim removed 6 bases at V and 7 bases at J, leaving 10 bases unmatched. The CDR3 loop spans 14 amino acids. The CDR3 DNA reads TGCGCCAGCAATCAGGGAGGGCCCCAAAATGAGCAGTTCTTC. Translated: CASNQGGPQNEQFF.